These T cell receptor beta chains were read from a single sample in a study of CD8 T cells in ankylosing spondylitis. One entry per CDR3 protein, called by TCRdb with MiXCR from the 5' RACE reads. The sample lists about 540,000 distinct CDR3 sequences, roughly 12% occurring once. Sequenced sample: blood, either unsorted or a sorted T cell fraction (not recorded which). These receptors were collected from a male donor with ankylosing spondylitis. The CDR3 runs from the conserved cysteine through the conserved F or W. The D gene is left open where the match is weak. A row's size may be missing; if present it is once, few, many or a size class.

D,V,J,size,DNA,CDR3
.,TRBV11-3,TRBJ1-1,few,TGTGCCAGCAGCTTGGGATTAACCACGGATAACACTGAAGCTTTCTTT,CASSLGLTTDNTEAFF
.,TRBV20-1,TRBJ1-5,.,TGCAGCTGGGAGGGGGATGGCAATCAGCCCCAGCATTTT,CSWEGDGNQPQHF
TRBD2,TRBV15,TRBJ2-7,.,TGTGCCACCAGCAGAGATGGGGGGGGAACCTACGAGCAGTACTTC,CATSRDGGGTYEQYF
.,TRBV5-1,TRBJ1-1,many,TGCGCCAGCCGACCGGCGGGGGACACTGAAGCTTTCTTT,CASRPAGDTEAFF
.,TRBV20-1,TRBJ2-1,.,TGCAGTGCTAGAGGCCTAGATAACGCCAATGAGCAGTTCTTC,CSARGLDNANEQFF
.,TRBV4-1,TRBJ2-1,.,TGCGCCAGCAGCCCAAGCTCTGGAGGGCACAATGAGCAGTTCTTC,CASSPSSGGHNEQFF
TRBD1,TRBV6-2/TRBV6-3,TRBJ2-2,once,TGTGCCAGCAGTTACACCGATATGGGACAGGAGAACACCGGGGAGCTGTTTTTT,CASSYTDMGQENTGELFF
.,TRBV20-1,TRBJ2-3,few,TGCAGTGCTAGAAGCCCCATTACGCAGTATTTT,CSARSPITQYF
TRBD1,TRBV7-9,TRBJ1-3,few,TGTGCCAGCAGTACCGCCTCTGACAGGGCGGGAAACACCATATATTTT,CASSTASDRAGNTIYF
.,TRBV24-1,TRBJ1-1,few,TGTGCCTCTTCCGAAGTTGAAGCTTTCTTT,CASSEVEAFF